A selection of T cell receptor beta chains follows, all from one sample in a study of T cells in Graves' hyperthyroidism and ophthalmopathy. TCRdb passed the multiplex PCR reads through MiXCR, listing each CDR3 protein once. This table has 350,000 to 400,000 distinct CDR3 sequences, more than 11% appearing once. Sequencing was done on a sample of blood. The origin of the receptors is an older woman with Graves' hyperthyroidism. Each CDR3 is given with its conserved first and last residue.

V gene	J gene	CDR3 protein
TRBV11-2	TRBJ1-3	CASSWDRGPLGNTIYF
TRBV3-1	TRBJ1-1	CASSHLARAGEAFF
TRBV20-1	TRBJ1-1	CSARVRVTGTEAFF
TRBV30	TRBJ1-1	CAWSVKGANTEAFF
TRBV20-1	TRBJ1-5	CSAIAMMSNQPQHF
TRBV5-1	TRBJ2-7	CASSVEIGSYEQYF
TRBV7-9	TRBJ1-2	CASSDKGGYGYTF
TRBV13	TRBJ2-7	CASSSPRGDEQYF
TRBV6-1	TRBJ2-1	CASRPPGLAGEQFF
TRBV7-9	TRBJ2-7	CASSSLLDRDF
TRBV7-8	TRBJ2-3	CASSTRRWGSTDTQYF
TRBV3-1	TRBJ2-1	CASSQGDGQTYNEQFF